This T cell receptor beta chain appears in the sequencing data of a study of molecular identifiers for immune sequencing clone quantification. General study points: Beyond 20 RNA copies, clones held over 98% of effector molecules, compared with under 1% in naive cells.

In TCRdb, the PCR reads were re-called with MiXCR into one record per CDR3 protein. The repertoire consists of a few hundred thousand distinct CDR3 sequences, with roughly 24% occurring once and the leading ten covering 0.65% to 0.75%. Naive CD8 T cell sorting was performed on the CD8+CD4-CCR7+CD45RA+ phenotype. Worth noting for this clonotype: Its antigen is as yet unknown.

The ends lost 7 bases at V and 1 base at J; junction bases unmatched: 5. This CDR3 comprises 16 residues. CDR1 and CDR2 from the germline V gene are LNHDA and SQIVND (reference sequence). The sample comprised naive CD8+ T cells from blood, with Jurkat cell RNA spiked in. Subset in this sample: FACS-sorted CD8+CD4-CCR7+CD45RA+ naive T cells. The V gene is TRBV19, the J gene TRBJ2-1; 12 positions agree with TRBD2. This TCR came from a human donor in good health. Some libraries in this study had Jurkat cell RNA spiked in. The CDR3, as DNA: TGTGCCAGTACCAAGACTAGCGGGGGTTCCTACAATGAGCAGTTCTTC. Amino acid sequence: CASTKTSGGSYNEQFF.